The T cell receptor (beta chain) under discussion was sequenced for a study of T-cell memory formation after mild COVID-19. Study-level results: In pre-infection memory, a portion of responding clones appeared, which suggested that cross-reactive memory joined.

After removal of 1 base from V and 3 bases from J, the junction contained 0 bases not matched to a gene. The CDR3 contains 15 residues. CDR1 is LGHDT, CDR2 YNNKEL, per germline (reference sequence). A word on this clonotype: The antigen remains undetermined.

TCRdb re-derived calls from the 5' RACE reads in MiXCR, one entry per CDR3 protein. The profile covers roughly 29,000 distinct CDR3 sequences, with less than 7.5% appearing a single time and over 12% taken by the ten largest. Sequenced material: PBMCs or a T cell subset sorted from them (not recorded which). This sequence originates from an adult woman who had mild COVID-19 (a few samples of this study predate the infection). Cell type and time point are not known. The V gene is TRBV3-1, the J gene TRBJ2-6, with TRBD1 identical over 7 bases. This CDR3 reads CASSQGTGGANVLTF. Written as DNA, the CDR3 is TGTGCCAGCAGCCAAGGGACAGGTGGGGCCAACGTCCTGACTTTC.